This T cell receptor (beta chain) was found in a study of T cells after yellow fever vaccination. In the study overall: Any fraction with a low cell number was prepared using SMART-Seq v4 Ultra Low Input.

Whole-study findings and limits: In post-booster samples, most primary-vaccination clones reappeared (about 95% CD4, roughly 90% CD8). Only a small proportion of the clonotypes turned up in both the CD4 and the CD8 compartments, likely arising from convergent recombination.

The authors made TCR cDNA by 5'RACE template switching, adding a universal primer site and UMIs. In TCRdb, the 5' RACE reads were re-called with MiXCR into one record per CDR3 protein. Here the sample spans hundreds of thousands of distinct CDR3 sequences, approximately 12% being singletons. This CDR3 is 13 amino acids long. Germline values: CDR1 SGHRS, CDR2 YFSETQ. The V end was cut by 4 bases, the J end by 6 bases, with 11 bases between. This clonotype was seen more than once but under ten times. As yet, its antigen is unknown. The source material was PBMCs, sampled on the day of the yellow fever booster vaccination. This TCR derives from a man in his thirties or forties who received the YFV17D yellow fever vaccine. The chain carries TRBV5-1 and TRBJ1-5; a weak D match, TRBD1 (5 bases). The CDR3 region is CASSPAGPQPQHF. The CDR3 DNA reads TGCGCCAGCAGCCCGGCGGGGCCTCAGCCCCAGCATTTT.